One T cell receptor (beta chain) is described in this entry. The entry originates in a study of cytomegalovirus exposure and HLA in healthy donors. Profiling relied on immunoSEQ multiplex PCR, and the TCRdb table lists in-frame clones only, not all of them. Among about 78,000 clones listed, 90% to 97% were seen once. The V gene's germline CDR1 is MGHDK and CDR2 SYGVNS. V gave up 3 bases and J gave up 0 bases, with 15 bases separating them. CDR3 size: 18 residues. The rearrangement joins TRBV25-1 to TRBJ2-6; maybe TRBD1 (7 bases). Sequencing was carried out using PBMCs. The TCR was taken from a man aged 18 to 35 in good health and CMV-seropositive. CDR3 amino acids: CASSDRGALDSGANVLTF. The CDR3, as DNA: TGTGCCAGCAGTGACAGGGGGGCACTCGACTCTGGGGCCAACGTCCTGACTTTC.